What follows are 13 T cell receptor beta chains derived from one specimen sequenced in a study of T-cell reconstitution after alpha-beta-depleted transplantation in children. It was with unique molecular identifiers that the TCRbeta library was prepared. From the PCR reads, TCRdb called clonotypes with MiXCR, one entry per CDR3 protein. Among approximately 980,000 distinct CDR3 sequences listed, less than 30% were seen once. Specimen: PBMCs, mostly from graft donor cells, collected 360 days after TCRalphabeta/CD19-depleted stem cell transplant. The receptors come from a boy in the first two years of life who had a stem cell transplant for SCID, so the T cells may come from the graft donor.

The table lists this clonotype with a few counts. The chain uses TRBV7-2 and TRBJ1-2; D is ambiguous. Trimming shortened V by 6 bases and J by 0 bases, and 11 bases separated the two germline ends. In germline, CDR1 is SGHTA, CDR2 FQGNSA. This CDR3 is built from 14 residues. CDR3 in amino acids: CASSFAQPNYGYTF. For the CDR3, the DNA is TGTGCCAGCAGTTTCGCCCAACCTAACTATGGCTACACCTTC. Combining the CDR3 with reference TRBV7-2 and TRBJ1-2 gives the whole variable domain GAGVSQSPSNKVTEKGKDVELRCDPISGHTALYWYRQSLGQGLEFLIYFQGNSAPDKSGLPSDRFSAERTGGSVSTLTIQRTQQEDSAVYLCASSFAQPNYGYTFGSGTRLTVV.

The chain employs TRBV5-6 and TRBJ2-1, with D unclear. Trimming removed 0 bases at V and 9 bases at J, with 19 bases between. This CDR3 comprises 16 residues. Germline-derived CDR1 and CDR2 are SGHDT and YYEEEE. CDR3 bases: TGTGCCAGCAGCTTGGGCGGCGATAATATCTGGGGTGAGCAGTTCTTC. Its protein is CASSLGGDNIWGEQFF.

This clonotype was counted ten times or more. The chain employs TRBV3-1 and TRBJ2-2, with no clear D. The CDR3 loop spans 12 amino acids. Germline V gives CDR1 LGHDT, CDR2 YNNKEL (reference sequence). Trimming pared 4 bases from V and 6 bases from J, leaving 6 bases between. CDR3 sequence: CASSRLAGELFF. The DNA of the CDR3 is TGTGCCAGCAGCCGGCTGGCCGGGGAGCTGTTTTTT.

V and J are TRBV20-1 and TRBJ2-1; no clear D. The germline CDR1 and CDR2 sequences are DFQATT and SNEGSKA (reference sequence). This CDR3 comprises 10 residues. V lost 4 bases and J 8 bases, leaving 6 bases between the germline ends. DNA of the CDR3: TGCAGTGCTAATTTTGATGAGCAGTTCTTC. It yields the protein CSANFDEQFF.

V and J are TRBV5-1 and TRBJ2-3, with D tentatively TRBD1 or TRBD2 (5 bases each). Looked up from germline, CDR1 is SGHRS and CDR2 is YFSETQ. The length of the CDR3 is 17 residues. V lost 0 bases to trimming and J lost 4 bases, with 18 bases between them. The CDR3 sequence is CASSLDRGGEVPDTQYF. The CDR3, as DNA: TGCGCCAGCAGCTTGGATCGTGGGGGTGAGGTCCCAGATACGCAGTATTTT.

This clonotype appeared a single time. The genes are TRBV9 and TRBJ2-1; D possibly corresponds to TRBD1 (5 bases). V was pared by 0 bases and J by 3 bases, with 10 bases between. Germline V lookup: CDR1 SGDLS, CDR2 YYNGEE. CDR3 length: 15 amino acids. CDR3 DNA: TGTGCCAGCAGCGTAGGGGGCTCCCACTACAATGAGCAGTTCTTC. It specifies CASSVGGSHYNEQFF.

The chain combines TRBV12-3 or TRBV12-4 with TRBJ1-2; D unclear. Between the trimmed V and J ends, which lost 6 bases and 3 bases, there was a span of 17 bases. This CDR3 contains 15 residues. The CDR3 coding sequence is TGTGCCAGCAGAGGATTAACCCTGACTGACTATGGCTACACCTTC. Translating it yields CASRGLTLTDYGYTF.

This clonotype was seen only a few times. The chain employs TRBV15 and TRBJ2-5; TRBD1 matches at 9 bases. The CDR3 extends over 15 amino acids. Per the germline V gene, CDR1 is LNHNV and CDR2 is YYDKDF (reference sequence). The ends lost 2 bases at V and 7 bases at J; junction bases unmatched: 8. Written as DNA, the CDR3 is TGTGCCACCAGCAGACACGGACAGGGGATGGGGACCCAGTACTTC. It encodes CATSRHGQGMGTQYF.

The CDR3 nucleotides read TGCGCCAGCAGCGCCAGATCCAGGGACAGGGGGAATGAAAAACTGTTTTTT. Its translation is CASSARSRDRGNEKLFF. This sequence joins TRBV4-1 and TRBJ1-4, with 11 bases identical to TRBD1. There are 17 residues in the CDR3. From germline, CDR1 is MGHRA and CDR2 YSYEKL. V lost 5 bases and J lost 5; bases outside the gene matches: 10.

This clonotype was seen a few times. The chain employs TRBV7-9 and TRBJ1-5; 9 bases map to TRBD1. This CDR3 spans 15 amino acids. The germline gives CDR1 SEHNR, CDR2 FQNEAQ (reference sequence). V shed 6 bases and J 4 bases; nucleotides not matched to a gene: 7. CDR3 DNA: TGTGCCAGCAGTTTGGGGACAGGGCTTAATCAGCCCCAGCATTTT. This codes for CASSLGTGLNQPQHF.

The chain employs TRBV7-2 and TRBJ2-7; TRBD2 might be the D (5 bases). V lost 3 bases and J 2 bases, leaving 14 bases between the germline ends. Germline loops: CDR1 SGHTA, CDR2 FQGNSA. The CDR3 extends over 15 amino acids. CDR3 region: CASSFARTPPYEQYF. The CDR3 coding sequence is TGTGCCAGCAGCTTTGCCAGGACTCCACCCTACGAGCAGTACTTC.

The CDR3 bases are TGTGCCAGCAGCCTAAAACAGGGGGCATGGGATACGCAGTATTTT. Translation gives CASSLKQGAWDTQYF. The rearrangement joins TRBV9 to TRBJ2-3; 9 positions agree with TRBD1. The J segment lost 6 bases and the V segment lost 4 bases, leaving 9 bases of the junction unmatched. Germline CDR1 reads SGDLS; CDR2 reads YYNGEE. This CDR3 is 15 amino acids long.

The table lists this clonotype with a few counts. The rearrangement uses TRBV7-9 and TRBJ1-1; D is unclear. Between the trimmed V and J ends, which lost 0 bases and 0 bases, there was a span of 5 bases. The germline V gene encodes CDR1 SEHNR and CDR2 FQNEAQ (reference sequence). The length of the CDR3 is 14 residues. The CDR3: CASSLARVNTEAFF. The CDR3 DNA sequence: TGTGCCAGCAGCTTAGCCCGGGTGAACACTGAAGCTTTCTTT.